The rows below give T cell receptor beta chains drawn from one sample of a study of beta chain features in type 1 diabetes. Here immunoSEQ multiplex PCR was the method, and the copy in TCRdb shows in-frame clones only, minus some. This repertoire shows under 95,000 clones, around a third found once; its top ten account for about 0.42%. The sequenced sample was stem cell memory CD4+ T cells from blood. Receptor source: a woman aged 18-35 years in good health. Both conserved end residues are trimmed from each CDR3.

j_call,v_call,cdr3_aa
-,TRBV6-6,ASSPGQGSVYEQY
TRBJ2-7,TRBV28,ASRTSGRLSYEQY
TRBJ2-7,TRBV30,AWGKGGDEQY
TRBJ1-3,TRBV14,ASSRQGSSGNTIY
TRBJ2-1,TRBV4-3,ASSLLVRDTEQF
TRBJ1-5,TRBV6-6,ASSLGRGYQPQH
TRBJ2-7,TRBV6-5,ASSYSPGASYEQY
TRBJ1-5,TRBV5-1,ASSLEGSVNQPQH
TRBJ2-6,TRBV21-1,ASSKGASGANVLT
TRBJ1-2,TRBV7-2,ASSHPGYGYT
TRBJ1-5,TRBV30,AWSSGGGQPQH
TRBJ2-2,TRBV9,ASSGAENTGELF
TRBJ2-2,TRBV10-3,AISDGQFRTGELF
TRBJ2-3,TRBV5-1,ASSLGTSGRKTDTQY
TRBJ2-1,TRBV18,ASSRRGTGANEQF
TRBJ2-5,TRBV2,ARWQTGGETQY
TRBJ2-5,TRBV7-2,ASSWDRGEETQY
TRBJ2-1,TRBV29-1,SVPGLAGYNEQF
TRBJ1-2,TRBV27,ASRRTGTLTYGYT
TRBJ2-3,TRBV2,ASGGGRTDTQY
TRBJ2-7,TRBV19,ASSNTGGYEQY
TRBJ1-2,TRBV7-2,ASSQDFFSGNGYT
TRBJ2-3,TRBV5-1,ASSLGTAQDTQY
TRBJ2-3,TRBV4-1,ASSQASEDTQY
TRBJ1-5,TRBV19,ASSMIRQPQH
TRBJ1-4,TRBV2,ASSRQATNEKLF